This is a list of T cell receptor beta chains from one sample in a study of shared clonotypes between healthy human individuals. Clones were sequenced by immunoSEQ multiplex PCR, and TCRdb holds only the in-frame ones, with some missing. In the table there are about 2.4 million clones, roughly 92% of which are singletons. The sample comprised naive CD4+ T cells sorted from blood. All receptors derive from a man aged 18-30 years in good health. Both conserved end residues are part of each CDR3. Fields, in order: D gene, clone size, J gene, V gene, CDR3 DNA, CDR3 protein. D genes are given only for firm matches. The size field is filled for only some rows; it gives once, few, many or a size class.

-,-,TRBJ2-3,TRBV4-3,TGCGCCAGCAGCCAAGCATCCGGAAACGGGTTCACAGATACGCAGTATTTT,CASSQASGNGFTDTQYF
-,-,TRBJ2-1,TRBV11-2,TGTGCCAGCAGCTTAGGATTAGCGCTGTACAATGAGCAGTTCTTC,CASSLGLALYNEQFF
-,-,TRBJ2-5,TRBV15,TGTGCCACCAGCCCGGGAAGATGGGAGGAAGAGACCCAGTACTTC,CATSPGRWEEETQYF
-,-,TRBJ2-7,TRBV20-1,TGCAGTGTTGCGGACTCCTACGAGCAGTACTTC,CSVADSYEQYF
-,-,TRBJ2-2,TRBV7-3,TGTGCCAGCAGCTTGGGGCTTGCGGAGGGATGGGACACCGGGGAGCTGTTTTTT,CASSLGLAEGWDTGELFF
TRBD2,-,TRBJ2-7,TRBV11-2,TGTGCCAGCAGCCCGGGACTAGCGGGCTACGAGCAGTACTTC,CASSPGLAGYEQYF
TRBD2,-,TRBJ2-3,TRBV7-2,TGTGCCAGCAGCTTGGGTTTAGCGGGAGGGGGTCAGGGGCAGTATTTT,CASSLGLAGGGQGQYF
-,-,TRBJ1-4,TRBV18,TGTGCCAGCTCACCGACAGGATGGGATGAAAAACTGTTTTTT,CASSPTGWDEKLFF
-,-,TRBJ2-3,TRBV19,TGTGCCAGTAGTATAGCAGGGACAGATACGCAGTATTTT,CASSIAGTDTQYF
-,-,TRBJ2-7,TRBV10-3,TGTGCCATCAGCCGCAGCGGCTACGAGCAGTACTTC,CAISRSGYEQYF
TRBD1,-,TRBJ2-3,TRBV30,TGTGCCTGGAGTGTACAGGGGCAGGGGACGCAGTATTTT,CAWSVQGQGTQYF
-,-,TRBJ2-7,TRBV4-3,TGCGCCAGCAGCCAAGGAGCGGGCTACGAGCAGTACTTC,CASSQGAGYEQYF
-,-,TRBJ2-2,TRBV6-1,TGTGCCAGCAGTGAAAACAGGAACACCGGGGAGCTGTTTTTT,CASSENRNTGELFF
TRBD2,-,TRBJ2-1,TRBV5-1,TGCGCCAGCAGCTTGTCAGCGGGGGGCCGGAATGAGCAGTTCTTC,CASSLSAGGRNEQFF
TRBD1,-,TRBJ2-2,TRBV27,TGTGCCAGCAGTCCCCTCCGGACAGGGGGCGGGGGGGAGCTGTTTTTT,CASSPLRTGGGGELFF
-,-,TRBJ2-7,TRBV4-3,TGCGCCAGCAGCCAAGAACCGGGCCCCGTCTACGAGCAGTACTTC,CASSQEPGPVYEQYF
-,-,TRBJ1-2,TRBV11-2,TGTGCCAGCAGCGTAAACAGGGTGGGCTATGGCTACACCTTC,CASSVNRVGYGYTF
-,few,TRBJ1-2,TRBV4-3,TGCGCCAGCAGCCAAGCGATGACGGGCTATGGCTACACCTTC,CASSQAMTGYGYTF
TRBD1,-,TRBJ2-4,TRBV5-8,TGTGCCAGCAGCGGGGGACAGGGCTCAAACATTCAGTACTTC,CASSGGQGSNIQYF
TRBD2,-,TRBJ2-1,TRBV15,TGTGCCACCAGCAGAGATGTGGGACTAGCGGGCGTACTTGAGCAGTTCTTC,CATSRDVGLAGVLEQFF
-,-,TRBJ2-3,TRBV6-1,TGTGCCAGCAGTGAGGACTGGGGGGCGCAGTATTTT,CASSEDWGAQYF
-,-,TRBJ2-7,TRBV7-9,TGTGCCAGCAGCTTGGACGCCCATTCCTACGAGCAGTACTTC,CASSLDAHSYEQYF
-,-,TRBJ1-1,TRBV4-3,TGCGCCAGCAGCCAAGATCCCGGCAAGAACACTGAAGCTTTCTTT,CASSQDPGKNTEAFF
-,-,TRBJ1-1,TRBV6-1,TGTGCCAGTGCCCTCGGGCTTAAGGTCCCTGAAGCTTTCTTT,CASALGLKVPEAFF
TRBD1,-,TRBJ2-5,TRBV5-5,TGTGCCAGCAGCCCGGGAACCGGGACAGGGGCGACGGAGACCCAGTACTTC,CASSPGTGTGATETQYF
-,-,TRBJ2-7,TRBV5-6,TGTGCCAGCAGCTCTTATGTACCGACTAGTGGGGAAAAGTACTTC,CASSSYVPTSGEKYF
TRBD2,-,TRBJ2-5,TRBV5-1,TGCGCCAGCAGCTTGGAGGGACTAGCGGGGCAAGAGACCCAGTACTTC,CASSLEGLAGQETQYF
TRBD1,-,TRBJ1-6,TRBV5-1,TGCGCCAGCAACCGGGACAGAAATTCACCCCTCCACTTT,CASNRDRNSPLHF
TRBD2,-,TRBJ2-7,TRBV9,TGTGCCAGCAGCGTAGGGGGTAGCGGGAGTGGTTCCTACGAGCAGTACTTC,CASSVGGSGSGSYEQYF
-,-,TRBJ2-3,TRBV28,TGTGCCAGCAGTTTGTTCGGACCACGCACAGATACGCAGTATTTT,CASSLFGPRTDTQYF
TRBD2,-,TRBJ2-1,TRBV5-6,TGTGCCAGCATGGGATCAGGACTAGCGGGGGGGCGCCCCTACAATGAGCAGTTCTTC,CASMGSGLAGGRPYNEQFF
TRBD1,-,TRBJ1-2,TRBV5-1,TGCGCCACTTCGAGGGAAGGCCAGGGGGTGCAAGGCTACACCTTC,CATSREGQGVQGYTF
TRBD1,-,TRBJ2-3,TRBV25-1,TGTGCCAGCAGTTTGCCGACAGGGGGCGTCGCAGATACGCAGTATTTT,CASSLPTGGVADTQYF
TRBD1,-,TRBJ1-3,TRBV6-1,TGTGCCAGCAGAGGGGGGGGACAGGGAGGAAACACCATATATTTT,CASRGGGQGGNTIYF
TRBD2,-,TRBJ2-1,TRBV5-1,TGCGCCAGCAGCTTCGGGGGGGACCCTCCCTCAAATGAGCAGTTCTTC,CASSFGGDPPSNEQFF
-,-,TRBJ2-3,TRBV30,TGTGCCTTGGGTGGCGGGGTAACCGACAATACGCAGTATTTT,CALGGGVTDNTQYF
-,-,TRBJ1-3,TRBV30,TGTGCCTGGAGGGCTAGCACCTCTGGAAACACCATATATTTT,CAWRASTSGNTIYF
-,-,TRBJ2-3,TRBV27,TGTGCCAGCAGTTTACAGGGGTATCGGACAGATACGCAGTATTTT,CASSLQGYRTDTQYF
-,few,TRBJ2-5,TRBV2,TGTGCCAGCAGTGTCGGGCAATCGGGGACCCAGTACTTC,CASSVGQSGTQYF
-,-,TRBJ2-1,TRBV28,TGTGCCAGCAGTTCCGGCGGACTAAACCTCGATGAGCAGTTCTTC,CASSSGGLNLDEQFF
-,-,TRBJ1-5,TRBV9,TGTGCCAGCACAGCCGGGGATTCGAGCAATCAGCCCCAGCATTTT,CASTAGDSSNQPQHF
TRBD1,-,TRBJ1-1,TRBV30,TGTGCCTGGAGTACCGTGACAGGGGCGACTGAAGCTTTCTTT,CAWSTVTGATEAFF
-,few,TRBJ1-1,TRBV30,TGTGCCTGGAGTCGGGATAGCAAGAACACTGAAGCTTTCTTT,CAWSRDSKNTEAFF
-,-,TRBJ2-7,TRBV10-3,TGTGCCATCAGCAGTGTACAGGGACCTTACGAGCAGTACTTC,CAISSVQGPYEQYF
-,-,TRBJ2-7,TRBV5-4,TGTGCCAGCAGCCGACCACCGGCGGGGCCTAGCTCCTACGAGCAGTACTTC,CASSRPPAGPSSYEQYF
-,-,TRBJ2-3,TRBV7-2,TGTGCCAGCAGCTTAAACCCGCCTAGCATCACAGATACGCAGTATTTT,CASSLNPPSITDTQYF
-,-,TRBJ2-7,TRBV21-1,TGTGCCAGCAGCAGAGCGGACAGGGATAGCTACGAGCAGTACTTC,CASSRADRDSYEQYF
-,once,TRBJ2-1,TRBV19,TGTGCCAGTAGTATAGGAAGGGGGATAGGGGATGAGCAGTTCTTC,CASSIGRGIGDEQFF
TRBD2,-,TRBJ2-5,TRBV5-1,TGCGCCAGCAGCTTGGCCCCAGCGGGGGAGACCCAGTACTTC,CASSLAPAGETQYF
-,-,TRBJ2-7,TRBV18,TGTGCCAGCTCACCATCGCTATCTGAGTTCTACGAGCAGTACTTC,CASSPSLSEFYEQYF
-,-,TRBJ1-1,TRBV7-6,TGTGCCAGCAGCTTAGCTCCAGGGAATTTGGGCACTGAAGCTCTCTTT,CASSLAPGNLGTEALF
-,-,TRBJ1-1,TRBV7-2,TGTGCCAGCAGCTTTGGGGGAACAATCACTGAAGCTTTCTTT,CASSFGGTITEAFF
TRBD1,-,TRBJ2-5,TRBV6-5,TGTGCCAGCGCACGACAGGGTGGGGAGACCCAGTACTTC,CASARQGGETQYF
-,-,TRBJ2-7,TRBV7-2,TGTGCCAGCAGCGTCGTCTACGAGCAGTACTTC,CASSVVYEQYF
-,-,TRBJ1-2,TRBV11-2,TGTGCCAGCAGCTTAGGGCCAGCCTATGGCTACACCTTC,CASSLGPAYGYTF
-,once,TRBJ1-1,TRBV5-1,TGCGCCAGCCGGAAGTCTGGGGGCGGCGGGGACACTGAAGCTTTCTTT,CASRKSGGGGDTEAFF
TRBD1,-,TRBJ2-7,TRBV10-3,TGTGCCATCAGTCGGACAGGGGATAGCTCCTACGAGCAGTACTTC,CAISRTGDSSYEQYF
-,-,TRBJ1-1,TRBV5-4,TGTGCCAGCAGTCAACAAGGGCCAGGTGCTGAAGCTTTCTTT,CASSQQGPGAEAFF
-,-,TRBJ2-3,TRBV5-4,TGTGCCAGCAGCTTGGGGCGACTGCCGGATACGCAGTATTTT,CASSLGRLPDTQYF
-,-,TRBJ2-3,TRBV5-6,TGTGCCAGCAGCGCCAAGGCCTGGTACACAGATACGCAGTATTTT,CASSAKAWYTDTQYF